A selection of T cell receptor beta chains follows, all from one sample in a study of CD8 T cells in Susac syndrome. TCRdb ran MiXCR on the immunoSEQ multiplex PCR reads and lists one entry per CDR3 protein. The data contain under 350,000 distinct CDR3 sequences, roughly nine tenths of them singletons. Sample: CD4+ T cells from PBMCs. The receptor source for this set is a human donor with multiple sclerosis. Each CDR3 is given with its conserved first and last residue. D genes are given only for firm matches. For some rows the clone size is stated as once, few or many, or as a class when expanded; others skip it.

clone size: .
J gene: TRBJ2-1
V gene: TRBV30
D gene: TRBD2
CDR3 DNA: TGTGCCCGCGGACTAGGATGGGGTGAGCAGTTCTTC
CDR3 protein: CARGLGWGEQFF

clone size: .
J gene: TRBJ2-5
V gene: TRBV7-3
D gene: .
CDR3 DNA: TGTGCCAGCAGCCCCGGACAGATACCCTGGGGGGAGACCCAGTACTTC
CDR3 protein: CASSPGQIPWGETQYF

clone size: .
J gene: TRBJ1-2
V gene: TRBV30
D gene: .
CDR3 DNA: TGTGCCTGGAGTACCGGGGCAAGTTACTATGGCTACACCTTC
CDR3 protein: CAWSTGASYYGYTF

clone size: .
J gene: TRBJ2-7
V gene: TRBV18
D gene: .
CDR3 DNA: TGTGCCAGCTCACCGGATAGAGGCGAGCAGTACTTC
CDR3 protein: CASSPDRGEQYF

clone size: once
J gene: TRBJ2-4
V gene: TRBV10-3
D gene: TRBD1
CDR3 DNA: TGTGCCATCAGTGACTCACCAGGGACAGGGGTAAACATTCAGTACTTC
CDR3 protein: CAISDSPGTGVNIQYF

clone size: once
J gene: TRBJ2-2
V gene: TRBV7-3
D gene: .
CDR3 DNA: TGTGCCAGCAGCTTAGGGCTGACGGGGAGAGGCGGGGAGCTGTTTTTT
CDR3 protein: CASSLGLTGRGGELFF

clone size: .
J gene: TRBJ1-3
V gene: TRBV30
D gene: .
CDR3 DNA: TGTGCCTGGAGCTTAACAGTTGGAAACACCATATATTTT
CDR3 protein: CAWSLTVGNTIYF

clone size: .
J gene: TRBJ1-2
V gene: TRBV5-6
D gene: .
CDR3 DNA: TGTGCCAGCAGCTTAGGAGCCTCACAGGGAAGATATGGCTACACCTTC
CDR3 protein: CASSLGASQGRYGYTF

clone size: .
J gene: TRBJ2-7
V gene: TRBV15
D gene: .
CDR3 DNA: TGTGCCACCAGCAGGGGTCCACCCGACGGGCACGAGCAGTACTTC
CDR3 protein: CATSRGPPDGHEQYF

clone size: .
J gene: TRBJ2-1
V gene: TRBV4-2
D gene: TRBD2
CDR3 DNA: TGTGCCAGCAGCCAAGATTCGCTAGCGGGGGACTATAAGTTCTTC
CDR3 protein: CASSQDSLAGDYKFF

clone size: .
J gene: TRBJ2-7
V gene: TRBV7-9
D gene: .
CDR3 DNA: TGTGCCAGCAGCGGCGGGGAGCAGTACTTC
CDR3 protein: CASSGGEQYF

clone size: .
J gene: TRBJ1-5
V gene: TRBV6-2/TRBV6-3
D gene: .
CDR3 DNA: TGTGCCAGCAACCCGGACAAGTCGGGCAATCAGCCCCAGCATTTT
CDR3 protein: CASNPDKSGNQPQHF

clone size: .
J gene: TRBJ2-7
V gene: TRBV3-1
D gene: TRBD2
CDR3 DNA: TGTGCCAGCAGCCAAGGAGTAGCGGGAGTGGACTACTACGAGCAGTACTTC
CDR3 protein: CASSQGVAGVDYYEQYF

clone size: once
J gene: TRBJ2-2
V gene: TRBV6-2/TRBV6-3
D gene: .
CDR3 DNA: TGTGCCAGCAGTTCGGGCGGGGCTGCCAACACCGGGGAGCTGTTTTTT
CDR3 protein: CASSSGGAANTGELFF

clone size: .
J gene: TRBJ1-2
V gene: TRBV11-2
D gene: .
CDR3 DNA: TGTGCCAGCAGCTTATCAGGGGTGGTGACCTATGGCTACACCTTC
CDR3 protein: CASSLSGVVTYGYTF

clone size: .
J gene: TRBJ2-7
V gene: TRBV5-1
D gene: TRBD1
CDR3 DNA: TGCGCCAGCAGCTTGGATCCGACAGGGACCAGCTCCTACGAGCAGTACTTC
CDR3 protein: CASSLDPTGTSSYEQYF

clone size: .
J gene: TRBJ1-5
V gene: TRBV3-1
D gene: .
CDR3 DNA: TGTGCCAGCAGCCCGAGGACAGGCAATCAGCCCCAGCATTTT
CDR3 protein: CASSPRTGNQPQHF

clone size: once
J gene: TRBJ1-1
V gene: TRBV12-3/TRBV12-4
D gene: .
CDR3 DNA: TGTGCCAGCAGTTCCTACAGGGTTTGGAACACTGAAGCTTTCTTT
CDR3 protein: CASSSYRVWNTEAFF

clone size: .
J gene: TRBJ2-7
V gene: TRBV6-6
D gene: TRBD1
CDR3 DNA: TGTGCCAGCAGTTACTCAGGGACAGGGGGCAACGAGCAGTACTTC
CDR3 protein: CASSYSGTGGNEQYF